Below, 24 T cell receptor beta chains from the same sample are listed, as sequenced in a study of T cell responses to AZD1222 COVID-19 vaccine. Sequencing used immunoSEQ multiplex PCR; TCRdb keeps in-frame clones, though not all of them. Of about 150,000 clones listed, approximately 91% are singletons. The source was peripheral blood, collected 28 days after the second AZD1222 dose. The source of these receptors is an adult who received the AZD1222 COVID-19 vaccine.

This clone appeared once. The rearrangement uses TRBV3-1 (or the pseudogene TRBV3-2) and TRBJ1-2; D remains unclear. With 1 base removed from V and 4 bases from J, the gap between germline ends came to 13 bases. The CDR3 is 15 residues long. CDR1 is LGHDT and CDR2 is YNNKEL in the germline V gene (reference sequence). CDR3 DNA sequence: TGTGCCAGCAGCCAAGGGGCAGGCCGTCGCTATGGCTACACCTTC. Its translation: CASSQGAGRRYGYTF.

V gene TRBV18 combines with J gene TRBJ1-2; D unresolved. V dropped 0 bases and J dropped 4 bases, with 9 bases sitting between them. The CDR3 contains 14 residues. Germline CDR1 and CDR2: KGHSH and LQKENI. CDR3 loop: CASSPPEASYGYTF. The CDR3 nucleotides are TGTGCCAGCTCACCACCGGAGGCGAGCTATGGCTACACCTTC. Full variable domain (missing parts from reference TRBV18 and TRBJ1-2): NAGVMQNPRHLVRRRGQEARLRCSPMKGHSHVYWYRQLPEEGLKFMVYLQKENIIDESGMPKERFSAEFPKEGPSILRIQQVVRGDSAAYFCASSPPEASYGYTFGSGTRLTVV.

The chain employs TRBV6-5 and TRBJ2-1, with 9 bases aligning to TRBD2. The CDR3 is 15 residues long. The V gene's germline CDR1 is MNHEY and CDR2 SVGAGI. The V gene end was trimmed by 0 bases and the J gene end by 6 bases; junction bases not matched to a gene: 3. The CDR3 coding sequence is TGTGCCAGCAGTTACTCAGGACTAGCGAGCAATGAGCAGTTCTTC. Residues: CASSYSGLASNEQFF.

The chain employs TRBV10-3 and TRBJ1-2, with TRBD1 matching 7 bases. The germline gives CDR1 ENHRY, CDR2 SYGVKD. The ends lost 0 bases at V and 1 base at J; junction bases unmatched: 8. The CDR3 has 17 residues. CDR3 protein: CAISESWTGGYNYGYTF. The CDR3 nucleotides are TGTGCCATCAGTGAGTCTTGGACAGGAGGTTATAACTATGGCTACACCTTC.

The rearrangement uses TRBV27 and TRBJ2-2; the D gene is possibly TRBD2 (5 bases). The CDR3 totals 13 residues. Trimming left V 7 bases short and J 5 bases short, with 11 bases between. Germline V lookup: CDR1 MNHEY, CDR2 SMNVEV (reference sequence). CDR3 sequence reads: CASKGPGTGELFF. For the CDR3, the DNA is TGTGCCAGCAAGGGCCCGGGGACCGGGGAGCTGTTTTTT.

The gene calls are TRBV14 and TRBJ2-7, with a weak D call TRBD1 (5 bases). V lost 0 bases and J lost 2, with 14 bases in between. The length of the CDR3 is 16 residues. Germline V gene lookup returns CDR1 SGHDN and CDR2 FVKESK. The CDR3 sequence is CASSQDRGGGPYEQYF. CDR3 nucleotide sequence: TGTGCCAGCAGCCAAGATAGGGGCGGCGGACCCTACGAGCAGTACTTC.

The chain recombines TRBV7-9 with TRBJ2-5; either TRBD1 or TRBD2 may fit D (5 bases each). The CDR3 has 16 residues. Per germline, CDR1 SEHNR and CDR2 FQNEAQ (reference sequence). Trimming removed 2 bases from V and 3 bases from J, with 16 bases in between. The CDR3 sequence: CASSLILGTPKETQYF. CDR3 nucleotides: TGTGCCAGCAGCTTAATCTTAGGGACGCCAAAAGAGACCCAGTACTTC.

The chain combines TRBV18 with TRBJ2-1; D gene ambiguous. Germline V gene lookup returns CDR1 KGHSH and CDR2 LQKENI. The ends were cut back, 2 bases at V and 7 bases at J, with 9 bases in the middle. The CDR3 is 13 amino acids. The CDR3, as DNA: TGTGCCAGCTCACCAACGCGGACGAATGAGCAGTTCTTC. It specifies CASSPTRTNEQFF.

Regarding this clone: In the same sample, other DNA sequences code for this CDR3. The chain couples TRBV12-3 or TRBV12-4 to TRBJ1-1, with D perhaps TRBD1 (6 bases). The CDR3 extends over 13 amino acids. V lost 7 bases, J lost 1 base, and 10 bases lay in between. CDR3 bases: TGTGCCAGCACCCAGGACAGGAACACTGAAGCTTTCTTT. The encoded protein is CASTQDRNTEAFF.

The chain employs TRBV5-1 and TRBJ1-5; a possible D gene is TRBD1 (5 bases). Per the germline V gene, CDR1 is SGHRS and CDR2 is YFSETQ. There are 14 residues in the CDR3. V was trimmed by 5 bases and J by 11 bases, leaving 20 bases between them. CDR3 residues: CASSPEGGSGAQHF. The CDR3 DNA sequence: TGCGCCAGCAGTCCCGAGGGTGGCTCGGGGGCCCAGCATTTT.

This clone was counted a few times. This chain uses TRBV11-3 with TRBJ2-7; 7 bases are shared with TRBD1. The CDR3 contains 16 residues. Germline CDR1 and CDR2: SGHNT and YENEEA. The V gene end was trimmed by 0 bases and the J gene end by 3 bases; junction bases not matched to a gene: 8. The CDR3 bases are TGTGCCAGCAGCTTAGATGGGCGGCAGGGGGACTACGAGCAGTACTTC. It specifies CASSLDGRQGDYEQYF.

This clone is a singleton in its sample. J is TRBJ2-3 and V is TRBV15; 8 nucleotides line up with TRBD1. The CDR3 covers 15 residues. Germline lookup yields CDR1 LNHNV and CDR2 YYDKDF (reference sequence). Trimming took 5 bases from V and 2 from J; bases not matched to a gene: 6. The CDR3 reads CATSARGRITDTQYF. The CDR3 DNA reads TGTGCCACCAGCGCCAGGGGGCGGATCACAGATACGCAGTATTTT.

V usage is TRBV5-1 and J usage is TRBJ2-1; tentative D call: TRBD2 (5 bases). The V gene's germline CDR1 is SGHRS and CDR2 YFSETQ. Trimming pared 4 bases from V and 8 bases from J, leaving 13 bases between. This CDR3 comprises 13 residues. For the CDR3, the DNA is TGCGCCAGCAGCGTAATTGCGGAGGATGAGCAGTTCTTC. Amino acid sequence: CASSVIAEDEQFF.

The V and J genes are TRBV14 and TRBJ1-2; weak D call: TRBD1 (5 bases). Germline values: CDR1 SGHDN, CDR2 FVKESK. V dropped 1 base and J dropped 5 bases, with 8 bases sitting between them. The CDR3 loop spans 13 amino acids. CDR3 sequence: CASSQVTVYGYTF. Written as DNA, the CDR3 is TGTGCCAGCAGCCAAGTGACAGTGTATGGCTACACCTTC.

CDR3 nucleotide sequence: TGTGCCAGCAGCTTAGTCTCGGCGGGGGGCACAGATACGCAGTATTTT. Its translation: CASSLVSAGGTDTQYF. This chain joins TRBV7-9 and TRBJ2-3; 7 nucleotides agree with TRBD2. This CDR3 spans 16 amino acids. Germline CDR1 reads SEHNR; CDR2 reads FQNEAQ (reference sequence). V gave up 1 base and J gave up 1 base; unmatched junction bases: 5.

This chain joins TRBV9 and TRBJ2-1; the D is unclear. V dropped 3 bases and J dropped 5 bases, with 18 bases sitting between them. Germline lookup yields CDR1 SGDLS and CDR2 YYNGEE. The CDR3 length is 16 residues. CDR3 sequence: CASSGTTASPDNEQFF. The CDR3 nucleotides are TGTGCCAGCAGCGGAACCACTGCGTCTCCCGACAATGAGCAGTTCTTC.

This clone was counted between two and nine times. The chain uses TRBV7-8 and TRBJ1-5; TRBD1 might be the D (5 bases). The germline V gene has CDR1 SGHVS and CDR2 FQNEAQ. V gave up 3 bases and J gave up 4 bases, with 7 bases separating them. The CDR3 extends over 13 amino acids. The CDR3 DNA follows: TGTGCCAGCAGCTTCAGGGTGAATCAGCCCCAGCATTTT. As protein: CASSFRVNQPQHF. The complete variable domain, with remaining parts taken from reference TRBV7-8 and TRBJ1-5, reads GAGVSQSPRYKVAKRGQDVALRCDPISGHVSLFWYQQALGQGPEFLTYFQNEAQLDKSGLPSDRFFAERPEGSVSTLKIQRTQQEDSAVYLCASSFRVNQPQHFGDGTRLSIL.

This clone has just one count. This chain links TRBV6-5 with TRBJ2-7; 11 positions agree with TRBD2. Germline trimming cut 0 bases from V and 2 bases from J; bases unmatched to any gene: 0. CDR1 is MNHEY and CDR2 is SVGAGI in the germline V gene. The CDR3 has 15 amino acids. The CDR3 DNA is TGTGCCAGCAGTTACTCTAGCGGGGGGGCCTACGAGCAGTACTTC. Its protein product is CASSYSSGGAYEQYF.

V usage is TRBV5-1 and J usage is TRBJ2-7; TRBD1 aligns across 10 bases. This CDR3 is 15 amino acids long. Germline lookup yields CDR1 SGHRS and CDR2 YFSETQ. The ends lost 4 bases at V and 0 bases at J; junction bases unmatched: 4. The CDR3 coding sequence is TGCGCCAGCAGCGGATGGACAGGGGGCTCCTACGAGCAGTACTTC. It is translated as CASSGWTGGSYEQYF.

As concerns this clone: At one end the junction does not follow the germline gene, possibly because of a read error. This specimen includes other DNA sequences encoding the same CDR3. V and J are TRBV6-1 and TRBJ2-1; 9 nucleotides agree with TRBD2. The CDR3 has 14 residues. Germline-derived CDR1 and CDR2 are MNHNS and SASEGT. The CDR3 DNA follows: TGTGCCAGCAGTGACCTAGCGGGGTACAATGAGCAATTCTTC. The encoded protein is CASSDLAGYNEQFF.

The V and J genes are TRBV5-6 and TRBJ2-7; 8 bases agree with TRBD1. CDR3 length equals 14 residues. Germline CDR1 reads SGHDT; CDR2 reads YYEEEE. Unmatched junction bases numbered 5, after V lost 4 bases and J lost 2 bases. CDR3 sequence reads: CASSRQGITYEQYF. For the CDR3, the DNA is TGTGCCAGCAGCCGACAGGGGATAACCTACGAGCAGTACTTC.

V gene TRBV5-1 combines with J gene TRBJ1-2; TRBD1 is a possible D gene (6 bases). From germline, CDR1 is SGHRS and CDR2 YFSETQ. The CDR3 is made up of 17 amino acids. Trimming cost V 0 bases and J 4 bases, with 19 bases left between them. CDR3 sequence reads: CASSLGPRGGAGYGYTF. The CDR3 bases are TGCGCCAGCAGCTTGGGGCCCCGGGGGGGGGCCGGCTATGGCTACACCTTC.

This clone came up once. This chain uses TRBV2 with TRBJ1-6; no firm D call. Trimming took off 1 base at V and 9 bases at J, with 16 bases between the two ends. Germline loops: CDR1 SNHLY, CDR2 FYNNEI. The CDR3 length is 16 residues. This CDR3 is CASSEEPALSVSPLHF. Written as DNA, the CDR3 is TGTGCCAGCAGTGAAGAGCCAGCCTTGTCTGTTTCACCCCTCCACTTT.

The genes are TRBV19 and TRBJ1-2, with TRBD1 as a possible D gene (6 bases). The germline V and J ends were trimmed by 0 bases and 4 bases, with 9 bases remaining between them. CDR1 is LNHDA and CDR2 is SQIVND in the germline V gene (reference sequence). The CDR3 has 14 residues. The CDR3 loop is CASSIEDRLYGYTF. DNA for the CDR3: TGTGCCAGTAGTATAGAGGACAGACTCTATGGCTACACCTTC.